A selection of T cell receptor beta chains follows, all from one sample in a study of cytomegalovirus exposure and HLA in healthy donors. Generated by immunoSEQ multiplex PCR, the TCRdb table keeps only in-frame clones and is missing some. The sample consists of 100,000 to 150,000 clones, under 85% of them appearing once. The sequenced sample consisted of PBMCs. The receptors were gathered from a woman between 35 and 50 years old in good health and CMV-seropositive. The CDR3 runs from the conserved cysteine through the conserved F or W. Fields, in order: V gene, J gene, CDR3 length, D gene, clone size, CDR3 protein, CDR3 DNA. The D gene is left open where the match is weak. Some rows have no size entry. The others give once, few or many, or a class for an expanded clone.

TRBV9,TRBJ2-1,15,TRBD2,-,CASSASGRGSNEQFF,TGTGCCAGCAGCGCCAGCGGGAGGGGGTCTAATGAGCAGTTCTTC
TRBV11-1,TRBJ1-2,14,-,once,CASSLGTAGYGYTF,TGTGCCAGCAGCTTGGGCACAGCGGGCTATGGCTACACCTTC
TRBV28,TRBJ1-5,15,-,-,CASSLLPGRGQPQHF,TGTGCCAGCAGTTTATTGCCGGGAAGAGGTCAGCCCCAGCATTTT
TRBV19,TRBJ2-1,15,TRBD1,few,CASSPDRASYNEQFF,TGTGCCAGTAGCCCGGACAGGGCATCCTACAATGAGCAGTTCTTC
TRBV15,TRBJ1-2,13,-,-,CATSTSVDYGYTF,TGTGCCACCAGCACCTCAGTGGACTATGGCTACACCTTC
TRBV11-2,TRBJ1-2,19,TRBD1,few,CASSPGVGLSRGRPYGYTF,TGTGCCAGCAGCCCTGGGGTCGGGTTATCCAGGGGGCGGCCCTATGGCTACACCTTC
TRBV19,TRBJ2-1,11,-,-,CASSSLYEQFF,TGTGCCAGTAGTTCTCTCTATGAGCAGTTCTTC
TRBV7-9,TRBJ1-2,15,TRBD1,few,CASSSGQGVGGGYTF,TGTGCCAGCAGCTCGGGACAGGGCGTAGGAGGTGGCTACACCTTC
TRBV11-1,TRBJ2-3,18,-,few,CASSLNSGAVASTDTQYF,TGTGCCAGCAGCTTAAATAGTGGAGCGGTAGCTAGCACAGATACGCAGTATTTT
TRBV7-6,TRBJ2-2,18,TRBD1,-,CASSLTLPGTGSTGELFF,TGTGCCAGCAGCTTAACCTTACCCGGGACAGGTTCCACCGGGGAGCTGTTTTTT
TRBV19,TRBJ2-1,13,-,few,CASSPRLGNEQFF,TGTGCCAGTAGCCCTAGACTAGGCAATGAGCAGTTCTTC
TRBV6-5,TRBJ2-1,14,-,-,CASSLTSGYNEQFF,TGTGCCAGCAGCCTCACCTCAGGGTACAATGAGCAGTTCTTC
TRBV2,TRBJ2-7,14,-,-,CASRYRGGSYEQYF,TGTGCCAGCAGATACAGGGGGGGGTCCTACGAGCAGTACTTC
TRBV6-5,TRBJ1-1,15,TRBD1,-,CASSYSYPGGTEAFF,TGTGCCAGCAGTTACTCGTACCCAGGGGGCACTGAAGCTTTCTTT
TRBV4-1,TRBJ2-7,15,-,-,CASSQGNGFSYEQYF,TGCGCCAGCAGCCAAGGGAACGGGTTCTCCTACGAGCAGTACTTC
TRBV28,TRBJ2-3,15,TRBD2,-,CASREAGASTDTQYF,TGTGCCAGCAGGGAAGCGGGAGCTAGCACAGATACGCAGTATTTT
TRBV6-5,TRBJ1-1,14,-,once,CASRRGGQNTEAFF,TGTGCCAGCAGAAGGGGGGGGCAGAACACTGAAGCTTTCTTT
TRBV7-9,TRBJ2-5,14,TRBD1,-,CATRDRRGQETQYF,TGTGCCACCAGGGACAGAAGGGGCCAAGAGACCCAGTACTTC
TRBV6-1,TRBJ1-1,14,-,-,CASGWGGLNTEAFF,TGTGCCAGTGGGTGGGGGGGTTTGAACACTGAAGCTTTCTTT
TRBV5-1,TRBJ2-2,16,TRBD1,-,CASRRTGDFVGGELFF,TGCGCCAGCCGACGAACAGGGGATTTTGTGGGCGGGGAGCTGTTTTTT
TRBV7-9,TRBJ2-5,17,TRBD1,-,CASSLAVWDRSKETQYF,TGTGCCAGCAGCTTAGCCGTCTGGGACAGATCAAAAGAGACCCAGTACTTC
TRBV19,TRBJ1-5,14,-,-,CASRWGDEDQPQHF,TGTGCCAGTAGATGGGGGGACGAGGATCAGCCCCAGCATTTT
TRBV19,TRBJ2-2,14,-,-,CASSPSRNTGELFF,TGTGCCAGTAGTCCTAGTCGGAACACCGGGGAGCTGTTTTTT
TRBV5-5,TRBJ2-1,13,TRBD2,-,CASSLGLANEQFF,TGTGCCAGCAGCTTGGGACTAGCGAATGAGCAGTTCTTC
TRBV15,TRBJ2-3,16,TRBD2,-,CATSRDPGEGTDTQYF,TGTGCCACCAGCAGAGATCCGGGGGAGGGGACAGATACGCAGTATTTT
TRBV4-1,TRBJ1-1,19,TRBD1,few,CASSQDRQGAQGVNTEAFF,TGCGCCAGCAGCCAAGATCGACAGGGGGCGCAAGGGGTGAACACTGAAGCTTTCTTT
TRBV6-4,TRBJ2-1,16,TRBD1,-,CASSDRTGTGGNEQFF,TGTGCCAGCAGTGACCGCACCGGGACAGGGGGCAATGAGCAGTTCTTC
TRBV11-2,TRBJ2-1,15,-,once,CASSAYGGSYNEQFF,TGTGCCAGCAGCGCCTACGGCGGGTCTTACAATGAGCAGTTCTTC
TRBV5-1,TRBJ2-7,15,TRBD1,once,CASSSRTGRSYEQYF,TGCGCCAGCAGCTCCAGGACAGGACGCTCCTACGAGCAGTACTTC
TRBV7-8,TRBJ2-7,14,TRBD2,few,CASSELAALGEQYF,TGTGCCAGCAGCGAACTAGCGGCCTTGGGAGAGCAGTACTTC
TRBV27,TRBJ2-7,14,-,-,CASSPGLRRNEQYF,TGTGCCAGCAGTCCGGGACTCCGCCGTAACGAGCAGTACTTC
TRBV5-1,TRBJ2-5,15,TRBD1,-,CASSQIQGTGETQYF,TGCGCCAGCAGCCAGATCCAGGGGACAGGAGAGACCCAGTACTTC
TRBV5-1,TRBJ2-5,15,TRBD2,-,CASSDTSGWEETQYF,TGCGCCAGCAGCGACACTAGCGGGTGGGAGGAGACCCAGTACTTC
TRBV5-1,TRBJ2-3,14,-,few,CASSPTAAEDTQYF,TGCGCCAGCAGCCCCACCGCAGCGGAAGATACGCAGTATTTT
TRBV6-5,TRBJ1-2,14,TRBD1,-,CASSYRQGRNGYTF,TGTGCCAGCAGTTACCGACAGGGTCGAAATGGCTACACCTTC
TRBV9,TRBJ2-2,16,TRBD2,once,CASSPRGLADTGELFF,TGTGCCAGCAGCCCCCGGGGACTAGCAGACACCGGGGAGCTGTTTTTT
TRBV2,TRBJ2-2,13,TRBD2,-,CASSAGGTGELFF,TGTGCCAGCTCGGCGGGAGGGACCGGGGAGCTGTTTTTT
TRBV5-4,TRBJ1-2,14,-,-,CASSLRGGNYGYTF,TGTGCCAGCAGTCTTCGGGGGGGAAACTATGGCTACACCTTC
TRBV19,TRBJ2-1,16,TRBD1,-,CASSRYPPGTDNEQFF,TGTGCCAGTAGCAGATATCCCCCCGGGACAGACAATGAGCAGTTCTTC
TRBV11-3,TRBJ2-1,17,TRBD2,-,CASSPGGGGNTYNEQFF,TGTGCCAGCAGCCCGGGAGGAGGCGGGAACACCTACAATGAGCAGTTCTTC
TRBV10-3,TRBJ2-1,15,-,-,CAIGRAGVSYNEQFF,TGTGCCATCGGAAGGGCGGGTGTCTCCTACAATGAGCAGTTCTTC
TRBV5-1,TRBJ1-1,14,-,-,CASSRRGWNTEAFF,TGCGCCAGCAGCCGGCGGGGGTGGAACACTGAAGCTTTCTTT
TRBV7-8,TRBJ2-3,15,-,-,CASSSLPGSTDTQYF,TGTGCCAGCAGCTCGCTCCCGGGGTCGACAGATACGCAGTATTTT
TRBV15,TRBJ2-1,11,-,few,CATGGYNEQFF,TGTGCCACCGGGGGGTACAATGAGCAGTTCTTC
TRBV7-9,TRBJ1-2,14,TRBD1,-,CASSLEQGVNGYTF,TGTGCCAGCAGCTTAGAACAGGGGGTTAATGGCTACACCTTC
TRBV5-4,TRBJ1-4,13,TRBD1,-,CASSSGQREKLFF,TGTGCCAGCAGCTCGGGACAGAGGGAAAAACTGTTTTTT
TRBV29-1,TRBJ2-1,11,-,-,CSVWGDHEQFF,TGCAGCGTTTGGGGAGACCATGAGCAGTTCTTC